Sequencing of this T cell receptor (beta chain) was carried out in a study of T-cell memory formation after mild COVID-19. Study-level results: Contracting clones from day 15 to 85 showed balanced CD4/CD8; later expanders favored CD4+.

This clonotype has at least ten counts. Its cognate antigen is unknown. Constant-segment-primed 5'RACE gave TCR alpha and TCR beta cDNA libraries with sample barcodes and UMIs. TCRdb re-called the 5' RACE reads through MiXCR, storing one row per CDR3 protein. The sample carries some 250,000 distinct CDR3 sequences, 9.4% recorded once. The sequence was obtained from a man between 18 and 35 years old who had mild COVID-19 (a few samples of this study predate the infection). Cell type and time point are not known. The sample taken for sequencing was PBMCs or a T cell subset sorted from them (not recorded which).

The CDR3 sequence is CASSQDRVMRAFF. DNA for the CDR3: TGCGCCAGCAGCCAAGACAGGGTTATGAGGGCTTTCTTT. The chain joins TRBV4-3 to TRBJ1-1; possible D gene TRBD1, 5 bases. The germline CDR1 and CDR2 sequences are LGHNA and YSLEER. CDR3 length equals 13 residues. V was shortened by 0 bases and J by 11 bases, with 13 bases between the two germline ends.